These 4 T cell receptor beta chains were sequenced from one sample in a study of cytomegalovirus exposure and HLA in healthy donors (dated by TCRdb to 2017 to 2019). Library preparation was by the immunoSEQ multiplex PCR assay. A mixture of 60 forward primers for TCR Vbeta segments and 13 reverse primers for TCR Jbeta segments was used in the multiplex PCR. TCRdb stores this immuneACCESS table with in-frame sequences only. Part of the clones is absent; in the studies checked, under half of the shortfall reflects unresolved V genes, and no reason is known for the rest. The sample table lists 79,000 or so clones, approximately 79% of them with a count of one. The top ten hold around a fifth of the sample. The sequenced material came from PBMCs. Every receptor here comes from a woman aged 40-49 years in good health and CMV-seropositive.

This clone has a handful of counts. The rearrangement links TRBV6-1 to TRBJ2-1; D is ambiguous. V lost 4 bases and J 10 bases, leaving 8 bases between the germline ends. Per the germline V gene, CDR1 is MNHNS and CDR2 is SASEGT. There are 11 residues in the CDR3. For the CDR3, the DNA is TGTGCCAGCAGTGTAGTGGAGGAGCAGTTCTTC. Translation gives CASSVVEEQFF.

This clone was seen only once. The CDR3 is CASSKSGSSGNEQYF. For the CDR3, the DNA is TGTGCCAGTAGTAAGAGCGGGAGTAGTGGTAACGAGCAGTACTTC. J is TRBJ2-7 and V is TRBV19; 8 bases map to TRBD2. The CDR3 length is 15 residues. Trimming took 4 bases from V and 5 from J; bases not matched to a gene: 10. Per germline, CDR1 LNHDA and CDR2 SQIVND (reference sequence).

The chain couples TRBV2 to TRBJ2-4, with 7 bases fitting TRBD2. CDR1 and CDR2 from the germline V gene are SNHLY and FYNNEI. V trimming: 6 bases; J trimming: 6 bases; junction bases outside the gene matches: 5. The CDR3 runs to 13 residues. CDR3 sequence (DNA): TGTGCCAGCAGGCGGGAGTTGGGAAACATTCAGTACTTC. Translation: CASRRELGNIQYF. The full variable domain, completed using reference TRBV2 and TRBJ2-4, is EPEVTQTPSHQVTQMGQEVILRCVPISNHLYFYWYRQILGQKVEFLVSFYNNEISEKSEIFDDQFSVERPDGSNFTLKIRSTKLEDSAMYFCASRRELGNIQYFGAGTRLSVL.

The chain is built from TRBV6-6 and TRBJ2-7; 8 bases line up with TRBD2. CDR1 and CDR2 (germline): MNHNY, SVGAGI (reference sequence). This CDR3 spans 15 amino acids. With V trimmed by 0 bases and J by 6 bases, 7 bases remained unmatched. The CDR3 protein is CASSYSSGGAGEQYF. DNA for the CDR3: TGTGCCAGCAGTTACTCGTCCGGGGGGGCCGGCGAGCAGTACTTC.